This T cell receptor beta chain was sequenced in a study of CD8+CD57+ T cells in acquired aplastic anemia. In the study overall: The sorted CD4+ and CD8+ cells yielded an average about 3.3 ug of DNA.

This clonotype was observed many times. Genomic DNA was employed as the template in profiling TCR beta VDJ and CDR3. TCRdb itself ran the reads through MiXCR, one entry per CDR3 protein. This table has around 170,000 distinct CDR3 sequences, around half appearing once. In patients chosen for sequencing, flow cytometry had shown CD8+CD57+ cell expansion. Germline V gene sequence: CDR1 MNHNS, CDR2 SASEGT. Trimming cost V 5 bases and J 3 bases; bases outside gene matches: 7. The CDR3 extends over 14 amino acids. V usage is TRBV6-1 and J usage is TRBJ2-7; 7 bases fit TRBD1. The sequenced material came from sorted CD4+, CD8+, or CD8+CD57+ T cells (not recorded which) from PBMCs. The TCR sequence derives from a human donor with aplastic anemia. CDR3 sequence (DNA): TGTGCCAGCAGTCTCCGGGGACAGTACTACGAGCAGTACTTC. Its protein is CASSLRGQYYEQYF.